Shown below are 18 T cell receptor beta chains from a single sample sequenced in a study of control samples from healthy donors and cancer patients. Libraries were prepared by immunoSEQ multiplex PCR; TCRdb keeps only in-frame clonotypes and omits some of them. Among 70,000 to 100,000 clones listed, around 90% were seen once. The source material was blood. The receptors were sampled from a woman aged 60-75 years in good health.

The gene calls are TRBV18 and TRBJ1-2; no definite D call. The germline CDR1 and CDR2 sequences are KGHSH and LQKENI. This CDR3 contains 15 residues. Trimming cost V 0 bases and J 1 base, with 9 bases left between them. DNA for the CDR3: TGTGCCAGCTCACCACCGGGTTCCGTTAACTATGGCTACACCTTC. Translation: CASSPPGSVNYGYTF.

This chain links TRBV11-2 with TRBJ2-7, with 8 bases lining up with TRBD1. The CDR3 sequence is 12 residues long. After removal of 5 bases from V and 10 bases from J, the junction contained 7 bases not matched to a gene. Germline V gene sequence: CDR1 SGHAT, CDR2 FQNNGV. CDR3 amino acids: CASSHGQGGQYF. CDR3 coding DNA: TGTGCCAGCAGCCACGGACAGGGCGGTCAGTACTTC.

The chain recombines TRBV15 with TRBJ2-2, with D perhaps given as TRBD1 or TRBD2 (5 bases each). The CDR3 length is 12 residues. Per the germline V gene, CDR1 is LNHNV and CDR2 is YYDKDF (reference sequence). V lost 8 bases, J lost 3 bases, and 7 bases lay in between. The DNA of the CDR3 is TGTGCCACCGGGACCTACACCGGGGAGCTGTTTTTT. As protein: CATGTYTGELFF.

The chain combines TRBV7-6 with TRBJ2-2; unclear D gene. Germline lookup yields CDR1 SGHVS and CDR2 FNYEAQ. This CDR3 has 14 residues. V was pared by 7 bases and J by 3 bases, with 12 bases between. Here the CDR3 DNA reads TGTGCCAGCACCTCAAGGAGTGACACCGGGGAGCTGTTTTTT. Translation: CASTSRSDTGELFF.

This rearrangement joins TRBV6-2 or TRBV6-3 to TRBJ2-5; a weak D match, TRBD2 (6 bases). From germline, CDR1 is MNHEY and CDR2 SVGEGT. This CDR3 contains 13 residues. Trimming took off 5 bases at V and 2 bases at J, with 9 bases between the two ends. The CDR3 region is CASSLLAQETQYF. DNA of the CDR3: TGTGCCAGCAGTCTTCTAGCGCAAGAGACCCAGTACTTC.

This clone was seen a single time. V usage is TRBV5-1 and J usage is TRBJ1-1, with D perhaps matching TRBD1 (5 bases). The CDR3 runs 14 residues. The V gene's germline CDR1 is SGHRS and CDR2 YFSETQ. V lost 4 bases to trimming and J lost 4 bases, with 14 bases between them. CDR3 sequence reads: CASSNDSPGTEAFF. The CDR3 DNA reads as TGCGCCAGCAGCAACGACAGCCCGGGCACTGAAGCTTTCTTT.

V usage is TRBV5-1 and J usage is TRBJ1-2; TRBD1 might be the D (6 bases). V lost 0 bases, J lost 2 bases, and 14 bases lay in between. Germline CDR1 SGHRS, CDR2 YFSETQ. CDR3 size: 16 residues. CDR3 sequence (DNA): TGCGCCAGCAGCTTGGGTCCGGGACAATCAAACTATGGCTACACCTTC. Protein sequence: CASSLGPGQSNYGYTF.

The genes are TRBV7-2 and TRBJ1-2; no reliable D call. In germline, CDR1 is SGHTA, CDR2 FQGNSA. This CDR3 is 13 amino acids long. The V end was cut by 0 bases, the J end by 7 bases, with 9 bases between. Written as DNA, the CDR3 is TGTGCCAGCAGCTTAGCGGGTTCAGGTGGCTACACCTTC. This translates into CASSLAGSGGYTF.

The chain carries TRBV5-4 and TRBJ2-1, with 9 bases fitting TRBD2. With V trimmed by 3 bases and J by 8 bases, 12 bases remained unmatched. The CDR3 has 16 residues. The germline gives CDR1 SGHNT, CDR2 YYREEE (reference sequence). In DNA, the CDR3 is TGTGCCAGCAGCTCCCGCTTGCGGGAGGGCCGGCATGAGCAGTTCTTC. Protein: CASSSRLREGRHEQFF.

The gene calls are TRBV28 and TRBJ2-1, with D possibly being TRBD2 (6 bases). V was pared by 2 bases and J by 4 bases, with 12 bases between. The CDR3 is 15 amino acids. Germline V gives CDR1 MDHEN, CDR2 SYDVKM. The CDR3 bases are TGTGCCAGCAGTTTAACCAGCGGAGGGTACAATGAGCAGTTCTTC. Protein: CASSLTSGGYNEQFF.

This clone has just one count. The chain combines TRBV1 with TRBJ2-1; TRBD2, as called in the table, went unchecked against the DNA. TRBV1 is a pseudogene. The CDR3 totals 16 residues. The CDR3 here is CTSSKKGAGQHNEQFF. In DNA, the CDR3 is TGCACCAGCAGCAAAAAAGGAGCGGGACAACACAATGAGCAGTTCTTC.

This chain links TRBV18 with TRBJ2-3, with D perhaps matching TRBD1 or TRBD2 (5 bases each). The germline V gene encodes CDR1 KGHSH and CDR2 LQKENI. V lost 2 bases and J 0 bases, leaving 9 bases between the germline ends. CDR3 length: 15 amino acids. The CDR3 nucleotides are TGTGCCAGCTCACCAACTAGGGACAGCACAGATACGCAGTATTTT. It is translated as CASSPTRDSTDTQYF.

The gene calls are TRBV21-1 and TRBJ2-7; the listed D gene, TRBD2, was not tested against the DNA. TRBV21-1 is classified as a pseudogene. The CDR3 contains 15 residues. For the CDR3, the DNA is TGTGCCAGCAGCTCCTGCCTAGCGGTCTCCTACGAGCAGTACTTC. Translated, it gives CASSSCLAVSYEQYF.

Turning to this clone: One end of the junction varies from germline; a read error may be responsible. The rearrangement uses TRBV25-1 and TRBJ1-4; tentatively, D is TRBD1 (5 bases). The CDR3 spans 12 residues. In germline, CDR1 is MGHDK, CDR2 SYGVNS. In nucleotides, the CDR3 is TGTGTCAGCAAGGGGCTACAAGAAAAACTGTTTTTT. Residues: CVSKGLQEKLFF.

V gene TRBV5-4 combines with J gene TRBJ2-3; D assignment may be TRBD1 or TRBD2 (5 bases each). V was trimmed by 4 bases and J by 2 bases, leaving 17 bases between them. This CDR3 comprises 16 residues. Germline V gene data show CDR1 as SGHNT and CDR2 as YYREEE (reference sequence). The CDR3 bases are TGTGCCAGCAGCCCGGAATGGGGGTGGGCCACAGATACGCAGTATTTT. This codes for CASSPEWGWATDTQYF.

The V call is TRBV6-5, the J call TRBJ2-7; weak D call: TRBD2 (5 bases). The CDR3 totals 12 residues. Germline CDR1 reads MNHEY; CDR2 reads SVGAGI. With 7 bases removed from V and 2 bases from J, the gap between germline ends came to 9 bases. In DNA form, the CDR3 reads TGTGCCAGCACGGGCGGGCCCTACGAGCAGTACTTC. This encodes CASTGGPYEQYF.

V gene TRBV7-2 combines with J gene TRBJ1-2; weak D call: TRBD1 (5 bases). This CDR3 is built from 14 residues. CDR1 and CDR2 (germline): SGHTA, FQGNSA. The ends were cut back, 5 bases at V and 4 bases at J, with 14 bases in the middle. The CDR3 nucleotides read TGTGCCAGCAGCCCAGACAGTTCTCTCTATGGCTACACCTTC. This translates into CASSPDSSLYGYTF. The full variable domain, its missing parts supplied by reference TRBV7-2 and TRBJ1-2, is GAGVSQSPSNKVTEKGKDVELRCDPISGHTALYWYRQSLGQGLEFLIYFQGNSAPDKSGLPSDRFSAERTGGSVSTLTIQRTQQEDSAVYLCASSPDSSLYGYTFGSGTRLTVV.

For this clone: Distinct nucleotide sequences in the sample also encode this CDR3. The chain combines TRBV5-3 with TRBJ2-7; the D is unclear. TRBV5-3 is recorded as an ORF, its role being uncertain. The length of the CDR3 is 15 residues. V lost 5 bases, J lost 0 bases, and 15 bases lay in between. For the CDR3, the DNA is TGTGCCAGAAGACGTGCCTGCAGGAGCTCCTACGAGCAGTACTTC. Translating it yields CARRRACRSSYEQYF.